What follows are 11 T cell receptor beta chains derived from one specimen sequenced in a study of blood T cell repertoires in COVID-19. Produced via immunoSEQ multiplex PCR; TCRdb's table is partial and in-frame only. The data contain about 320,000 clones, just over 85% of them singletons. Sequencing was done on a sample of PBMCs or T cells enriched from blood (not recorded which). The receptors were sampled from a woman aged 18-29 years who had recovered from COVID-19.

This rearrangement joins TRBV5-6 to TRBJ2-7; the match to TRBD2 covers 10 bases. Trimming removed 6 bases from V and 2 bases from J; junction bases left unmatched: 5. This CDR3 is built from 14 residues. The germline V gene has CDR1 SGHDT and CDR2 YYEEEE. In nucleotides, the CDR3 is TGTGCCAGCAATCTAGCGGGAGAGCCCTACGAGCAGTACTTC. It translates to CASNLAGEPYEQYF.

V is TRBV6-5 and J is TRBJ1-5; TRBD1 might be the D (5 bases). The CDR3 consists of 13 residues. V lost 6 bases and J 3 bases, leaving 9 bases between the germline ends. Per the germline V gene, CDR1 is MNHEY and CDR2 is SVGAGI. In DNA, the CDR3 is TGTGCCAGCAGACAGGCCTTCAATCAGCCCCAGCATTTT. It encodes CASRQAFNQPQHF.

The CDR3 region has the DNA TGCGCCAGCAGCCAGAGCTTCTTTTCTTTCGGGGACAGGTCCTCTGGAAACACCATATATTTT. Its protein product is CASSQSFFSFGDRSSGNTIYF. This sequence joins TRBV4-1 and TRBJ1-3, with TRBD1 matching 8 bases. The CDR3 sequence is 21 residues long. V lost 3 bases, J lost 0 bases, and 19 bases stayed unmatched. CDR1 and CDR2 (germline): MGHRA, YSYEKL.

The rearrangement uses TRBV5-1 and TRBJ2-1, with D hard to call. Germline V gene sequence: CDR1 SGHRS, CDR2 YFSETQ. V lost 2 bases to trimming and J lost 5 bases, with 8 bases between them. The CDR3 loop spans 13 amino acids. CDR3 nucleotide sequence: TGCGCCAGCAGCTTTTTAGTACACAATGAGCAGTTCTTC. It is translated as CASSFLVHNEQFF.

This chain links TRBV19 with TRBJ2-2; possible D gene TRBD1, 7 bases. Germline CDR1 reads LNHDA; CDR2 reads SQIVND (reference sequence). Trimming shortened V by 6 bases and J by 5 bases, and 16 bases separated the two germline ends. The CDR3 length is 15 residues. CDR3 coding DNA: TGTGCCAGTAGGAACAGGGGACTGGGTACCGGGGAGCTGTTTTTT. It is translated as CASRNRGLGTGELFF.

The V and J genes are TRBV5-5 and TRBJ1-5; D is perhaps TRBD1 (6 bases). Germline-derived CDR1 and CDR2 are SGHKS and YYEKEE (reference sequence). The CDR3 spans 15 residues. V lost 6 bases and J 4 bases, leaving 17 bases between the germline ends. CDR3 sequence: CASTLTTGANQPQHF. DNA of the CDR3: TGTGCCAGCACCCTGACGACAGGTGCTAATCAGCCCCAGCATTTT.

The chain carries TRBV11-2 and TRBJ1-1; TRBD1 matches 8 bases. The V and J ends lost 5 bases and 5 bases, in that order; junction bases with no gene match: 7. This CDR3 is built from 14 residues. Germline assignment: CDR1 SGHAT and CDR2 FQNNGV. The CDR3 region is CASSPQGEGTEAFF. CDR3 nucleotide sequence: TGTGCCAGCAGCCCACAGGGGGAAGGAACTGAAGCTTTCTTT.

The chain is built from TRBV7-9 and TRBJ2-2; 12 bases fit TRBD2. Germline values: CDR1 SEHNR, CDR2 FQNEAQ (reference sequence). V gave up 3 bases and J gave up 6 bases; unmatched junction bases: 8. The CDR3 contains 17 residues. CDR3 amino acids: CASSFSRGLAGSGELFF. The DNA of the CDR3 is TGTGCCAGCAGCTTTAGCAGGGGACTAGCGGGTTCCGGGGAGCTGTTTTTT.

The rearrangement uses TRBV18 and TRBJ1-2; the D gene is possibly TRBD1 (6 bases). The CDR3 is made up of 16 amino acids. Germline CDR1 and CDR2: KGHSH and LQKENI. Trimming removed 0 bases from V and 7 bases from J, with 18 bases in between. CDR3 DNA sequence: TGTGCCAGCTCACCACCGAGCCCGGGACAAGGGGCTGGCTACACCTTC. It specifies CASSPPSPGQGAGYTF.

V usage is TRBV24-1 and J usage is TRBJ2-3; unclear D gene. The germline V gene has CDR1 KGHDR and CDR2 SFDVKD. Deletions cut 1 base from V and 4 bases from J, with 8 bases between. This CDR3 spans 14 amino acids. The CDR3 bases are TGTGCCACCAGTGATTTTAGGAGTGCAGATACGCAGTATTTT. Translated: CATSDFRSADTQYF.

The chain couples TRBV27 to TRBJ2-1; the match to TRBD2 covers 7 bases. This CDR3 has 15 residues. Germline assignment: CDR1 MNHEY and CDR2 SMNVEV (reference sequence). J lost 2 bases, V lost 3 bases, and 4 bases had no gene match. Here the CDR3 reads CASSFRGSPYNEQFF. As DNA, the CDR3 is TGTGCCAGCAGTTTCCGCGGGAGTCCCTACAATGAGCAGTTCTTC.